Listed below are T cell receptor beta chains from one sample, sequenced in a study of blood T cell repertoires in COVID-19. Profiling relied on immunoSEQ multiplex PCR, and the TCRdb table lists in-frame clones only, not all of them. The sample has over 250,000 clones, roughly 80% seen once. Sequenced: PBMCs or T cells enriched from blood (not recorded which). The receptors shown here come from a man aged 35 to 55 who had been exposed to COVID-19. CDR3s include the opening cysteine and the closing phenylalanine or tryptophan. A D gene is named only where the DNA matches it firmly. Clone sizes are given selectively: once, few, many, or a class where the clone is expanded.

D gene	CDR3 length	V gene	J gene	clone size	CDR3 protein	CDR3 DNA
NA	18	TRBV6-2/TRBV6-3	TRBJ1-1	NA	CASSYEGVQSGTNTEAFF	TGTGCCAGCAGTTATGAGGGGGTACAGTCAGGAACAAACACTGAAGCTTTCTTT
NA	15	TRBV30	TRBJ2-1	once	CAYSGTQASYNEQFF	TGTGCCTACAGTGGGACTCAAGCCTCCTACAATGAGCAGTTCTTC
TRBD1	14	TRBV6-5	TRBJ1-1	NA	CASTDLGQLIGAFF	TGTGCCAGCACCGACCTGGGACAGTTAATAGGAGCTTTCTTT
TRBD1	15	TRBV15	TRBJ2-5	NA	CATSTTYRGQETQYF	TGTGCCACCAGCACCACCTACAGGGGTCAAGAGACCCAGTACTTC
TRBD2	13	TRBV15	TRBJ2-7	NA	CATKKRESYEQYF	TGTGCCACTAAAAAGCGGGAGTCCTACGAGCAGTACTTC
TRBD1	13	TRBV13	TRBJ1-1	NA	CASSQQGTRGAFF	TGTGCCAGCAGTCAACAGGGGACCCGTGGAGCTTTCTTT
TRBD2	16	TRBV7-3	TRBJ2-3	NA	CASSSLAGGPTDTQYF	TGTGCCAGCAGCTCACTAGCGGGAGGACCCACAGATACGCAGTATTTT
TRBD2	14	TRBV4-2	TRBJ2-7	NA	CASSLGTTSYEQYF	TGTGCCAGCAGCCTTGGGACTACCTCCTACGAGCAGTACTTC
TRBD1	13	TRBV27	TRBJ1-2	NA	CASGQGARGGYTF	TGTGCCAGCGGACAGGGGGCGCGTGGTGGCTACACCTTC
TRBD1	14	TRBV6-2/TRBV6-3	TRBJ2-5	NA	CASSLGGGQETQYF	TGTGCCAGCAGTTTAGGGGGCGGACAAGAGACCCAGTACTTC
NA	15	TRBV11-3	TRBJ2-1	NA	CASSLGGSSYNEQFF	TGTGCCAGCAGCTTAGGCGGTAGCTCCTACAATGAGCAGTTCTTC
TRBD2	13	TRBV2	TRBJ2-2	NA	CASSGRADGELFF	TGTGCCAGCAGCGGGAGGGCGGACGGGGAGCTGTTTTTT
NA	15	TRBV5-6	TRBJ1-3	NA	CASSFYQPGRLPIYF	TGTGCCAGCAGCTTTTATCAGCCAGGTCGCTTGCCCATATATTTT
NA	12	TRBV23-1	TRBJ2-1	NA	CASITSQREQFF	TGCGCCAGCATAACTAGCCAGCGTGAGCAGTTCTTC
TRBD1	14	TRBV9	TRBJ2-7	NA	CASSGGTGDYEQYF	TGTGCCAGCAGCGGTGGGACAGGAGACTACGAGCAGTACTTC
TRBD2	17	TRBV27	TRBJ2-3	NA	CASSFTSGRQGTDTQYF	TGTGCCAGCAGTTTTACTAGCGGGAGGCAGGGCACAGATACGCAGTATTTT
TRBD2	17	TRBV14	TRBJ2-1	NA	CASSPPRLSGRGNEQFF	TGTGCCAGCAGCCCGCCCAGACTTAGCGGGAGGGGGAATGAGCAGTTCTTC
TRBD2	15	TRBV6-1	TRBJ2-3	NA	CASSEVSGVKDTQYF	TGTGCCAGCAGTGAAGTGAGCGGGGTAAAAGATACGCAGTATTTT
TRBD1	14	TRBV7-9	TRBJ2-1	NA	CASRRGQGYNEQFF	TGTGCCAGCAGACGGGGACAGGGGTACAATGAGCAGTTCTTC
TRBD1	17	TRBV7-9	TRBJ1-4	NA	CASSPETGTATNEKLFF	TGTGCCAGCAGCCCCGAGACAGGGACTGCAACTAATGAAAAACTGTTTTTT
NA	12	TRBV19	TRBJ1-2	NA	CASSPGNPLYTF	TGTGCCAGTAGTCCAGGGAATCCTCTCTACACCTTC
TRBD1	13	TRBV30	TRBJ2-7	few	CAWSGTGTYEQYF	TGTGCCTGGAGTGGGACAGGAACCTACGAGCAGTACTTC
TRBD2	18	TRBV28	TRBJ2-3	NA	CASSLYRLAGGRTDTQYF	TGTGCCAGCAGTTTATATAGACTAGCGGGAGGTCGGACAGATACGCAGTATTTT
NA	14	TRBV4-1	TRBJ2-3	few	CASSQDRGTDTQYF	TGCGCCAGCAGCCAAGATCGAGGCACAGATACGCAGTATTTT
TRBD2	14	TRBV5-5	TRBJ2-1	once	CASRPGLVNNEQFF	TGTGCCAGCAGACCGGGACTAGTTAACAATGAGCAGTTCTTC
NA	14	TRBV6-5	TRBJ1-5	NA	CASSLRRGGQPQHF	TGTGCCAGCAGTCTTCGACGGGGGGGTCAGCCCCAGCATTTT
NA	13	TRBV7-9	TRBJ2-7	once	CASSVGSSYEQYF	TGTGCCAGCAGCGTCGGGAGCTCCTACGAGCAGTACTTC
NA	11	TRBV20-1	TRBJ1-2	many	CSAATYYGYTF	TGCAGTGCTGCTACCTACTATGGCTACACCTTC
NA	13	TRBV24-1	TRBJ2-1	few	CATSAGGAKEQFF	TGTGCCACCAGTGCGGGTGGTGCCAAGGAGCAGTTCTTC
TRBD1	13	TRBV5-5	TRBJ2-5	NA	CASSYQGAETQYF	TGTGCCAGCAGCTATCAGGGGGCCGAGACCCAGTACTTC
TRBD2	16	TRBV5-1	TRBJ2-1	NA	CASSLEGRESYNEQFF	TGCGCCAGCAGCTTGGAAGGGCGGGAGTCTTACAATGAGCAGTTCTTC
NA	15	TRBV12-5	TRBJ1-1	NA	CASGFGSLGLTEAFF	TGTGCTAGTGGTTTTGGGAGTTTAGGTCTCACTGAAGCTTTCTTT
NA	14	TRBV19	TRBJ1-1	few	CASREIGLDTEAFF	TGTGCCAGTAGAGAGATTGGGCTGGACACTGAAGCTTTCTTT
TRBD2	16	TRBV25-1	TRBJ2-2	NA	CASSPSGLAGVGELFF	TGTGCCAGCAGCCCTTCGGGACTAGCGGGAGTGGGGGAGCTGTTTTTT
NA	14	TRBV21-1	TRBJ2-7	NA	CASSRSGSSYEQYF	TGTGCCAGCAGCCGTAGCGGGAGCTCCTACGAGCAGTACTTC
TRBD1	14	TRBV5-6	TRBJ1-2	NA	CASSLPQGANGYTF	TGTGCCAGCAGCTTGCCCCAGGGGGCGAATGGCTACACCTTC
TRBD1	16	TRBV5-4	TRBJ1-6	NA	CASTTGSGTGGSPLHF	TGTGCCAGCACCACAGGGTCCGGGACAGGCGGTTCACCCCTCCACTTT
TRBD2	15	TRBV5-4	TRBJ2-5	NA	CASSIAPSGKETQYF	TGTGCCAGCAGCATAGCCCCTAGCGGAAAAGAGACCCAGTACTTC
NA	14	TRBV3-1/TRBV3-2	TRBJ2-7	NA	CASSQAHQRSEQYF	TGTGCCAGCAGCCAAGCTCATCAACGGAGCGAGCAGTACTTC
NA	16	TRBV19	TRBJ1-1	few	CASSIQGIGESTEAFF	TGTGCCAGTAGTATACAGGGGATCGGAGAAAGCACTGAAGCTTTCTTT
NA	14	TRBV9	TRBJ2-7	few	CASSVAPHSGEQYF	TGTGCCAGCAGCGTAGCCCCTCATTCCGGGGAGCAGTACTTC
NA	17	TRBV3-1/TRBV3-2	TRBJ2-2	NA	CASSQAAKGVRTGELFF	TGTGCCAGCAGCCAAGCGGCTAAGGGAGTACGAACCGGGGAGCTGTTTTTT
NA	14	TRBV28	TRBJ2-5	NA	CASSFLRTEETQYF	TGTGCCAGCAGTTTCCTCAGGACAGAAGAGACCCAGTACTTC
TRBD2	17	TRBV10-3	TRBJ2-3	NA	CATDSGRKRWQADTQYF	TGTGCCACGGATAGCGGGAGAAAGCGTTGGCAGGCAGATACGCAGTATTTT